This T cell receptor beta chain emerged from a study of shared clonotypes between healthy human individuals. Whole-study context: The composition of the donors was a couple of women and a few men aged 18 to 49.

A deep-level run was used for the assay. As originally analysed: ImmunoSEQ sequences covered only the junction and lacked quality scores; filtering therefore differed. TCRdb keeps only in-frame clones here, not all; method: immunoSEQ multiplex PCR. Clonal size and the V and J genes are those of that table, whereas D and trimming came from the DNA. The repertoire consists of over 400,000 clones, with over 70% occurring once and the leading ten covering roughly 13%. Worth noting for this clone: The same CDR3 also results from other DNA sequences found in this sample.

Donors were healthy HIV-negative adults without recently reported acute infections or vaccinations. The V gene end was trimmed by 0 bases and the J gene end by 4 bases; junction bases not matched to a gene: 1. This CDR3 comprises 15 residues. Germline-derived CDR1 and CDR2 are SEHNR and FQNEAQ (reference sequence). The sample comprised PBMCs. The receptor was derived from a woman aged 35 to 49 in good health. Some clones in this sample may be carry-over from other donors' samples. The rearrangement uses TRBV7-9 and TRBJ2-1; 9 positions match TRBD2. The CDR3 here is CASSLALAGYNEQFF. The DNA of the CDR3 is TGTGCCAGCAGCTTAGCGCTAGCGGGGTACAATGAGCAGTTCTTC.